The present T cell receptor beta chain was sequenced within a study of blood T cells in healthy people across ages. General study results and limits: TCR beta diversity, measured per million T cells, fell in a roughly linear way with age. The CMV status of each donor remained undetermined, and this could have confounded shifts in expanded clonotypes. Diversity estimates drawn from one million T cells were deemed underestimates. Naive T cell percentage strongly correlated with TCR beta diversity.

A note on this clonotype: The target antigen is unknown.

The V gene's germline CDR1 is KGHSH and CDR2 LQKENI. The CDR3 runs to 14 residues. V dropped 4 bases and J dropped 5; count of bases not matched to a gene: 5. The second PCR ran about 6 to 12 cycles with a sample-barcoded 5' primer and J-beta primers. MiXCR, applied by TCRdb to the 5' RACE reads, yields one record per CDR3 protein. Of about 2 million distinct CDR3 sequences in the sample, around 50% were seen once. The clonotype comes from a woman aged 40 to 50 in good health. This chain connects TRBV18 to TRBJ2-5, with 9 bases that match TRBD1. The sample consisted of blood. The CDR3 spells CASSQNRGLETQYF. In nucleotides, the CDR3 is TGTGCCAGCTCACAAAACAGGGGGCTGGAGACCCAGTACTTC. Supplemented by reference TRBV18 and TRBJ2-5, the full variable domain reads NAGVMQNPRHLVRRRGQEARLRCSPMKGHSHVYWYRQLPEEGLKFMVYLQKENIIDESGMPKERFSAEFPKEGPSILRIQQVVRGDSAAYFCASSQNRGLETQYFGPGTRLLVL.